Below are 15 T cell receptor beta chains sequenced from a single sample in a study of CXCR3-negative and CXCR3-positive naive CD8 T cells. Notes on the study in general: The study found more hydrophobic TRB CDR3s in CXCR3-positive naive cells than in CXCR3-negative naive cells.

No antigen has been identified for these receptors. Libraries of TRB cDNA were made by 5' RACE and carried UMIs. Reprocessing the 5' RACE reads, TCRdb reports a single entry for every CDR3 protein and omits DNA. The repertoire shows thousands of distinct CDR3 sequences; the top ten hold roughly 2.4%. The sequenced sample was naive CXCR3+ CD8+ T cells from blood. Subset in this sample: CD45RO-CCR7+CD27+CD95- naive CD8+ T cells expressing CXCR3 (TNR3+). These TCRs come from a human donor in good health. Some clones in this sample may be carry-over from other donors' samples.

V is TRBV21-1 and J is TRBJ2-7; absent DNA, TCRdb's TRBD1 call cannot be checked. TRBV21-1 counts as a pseudogene. The CDR3 runs to 12 residues. CDR3 region: CASTPPEHEQYF.

The V call is TRBV3-1, the J call TRBJ1-4. This CDR3 comprises 15 residues. CDR1 and CDR2 from the germline V gene are LGHDT and YNNKEL (reference sequence). The CDR3: CASSLRAGGNEKLFF.

This CDR3 reads CASGETIARAYNEQFF. The V gene is TRBV27, the J gene TRBJ2-1; TCRdb's D gene call, TRBD2, goes unchecked for lack of DNA. CDR3 length equals 16 residues. Germline V gives CDR1 MNHEY, CDR2 SMNVEV (reference sequence).

This chain joins TRBV7-2 and TRBJ2-1. Per the germline V gene, CDR1 is SGHTA and CDR2 is FQGNSA. This CDR3 contains 12 residues. This chain's CDR3 is CASSFIFYEQFF.

This chain connects TRBV2 to TRBJ2-1. This CDR3 region has 12 residues. Germline V gene lookup returns CDR1 SNHLY and CDR2 FYNNEI. CDR3 region: CASRITYNEQFF.

The V call is TRBV29-1, the J call TRBJ2-7; TCRdb returns TRBD1, unconfirmable since there is no DNA. The germline V gene encodes CDR1 SQVTM and CDR2 ANQGSEA. This CDR3 is 15 amino acids long. CDR3 residues: CSVETGDKKAYEQYF.

The chain links TRBV11-3 to TRBJ2-3. Germline values: CDR1 SGHNT, CDR2 YENEEA. CDR3 length equals 14 residues. CDR3 in amino acids: CASSLGLGADTQYF.

The chain recombines TRBV23-1 with TRBJ2-2. TRBV23-1 belongs to the ORF category, with a function that is uncertain. The CDR3 is 14 amino acids. The CDR3 sequence: CASIRRANTGELFF.

This clonotype shows up as medium-sized by frequency. CDR3 sequence: CSARGLAGGNEQFF. V usage is TRBV20-1 and J usage is TRBJ2-1; lacking DNA, the TRBD2 call made by TCRdb goes unchecked. This CDR3 has 14 residues. Germline CDR1 and CDR2: DFQATT and SNEGSKA (reference sequence).

This clonotype shows up as medium-sized by frequency. CDR3 in amino acids: CSARDLAGFKGETQYF. The chain combines TRBV20-1 with TRBJ2-5. CDR1 and CDR2 from the germline V gene are DFQATT and SNEGSKA (reference sequence). The CDR3 has 16 residues.

V gene TRBV20-1 combines with J gene TRBJ1-2. CDR1 is DFQATT, CDR2 SNEGSKA, per germline (reference sequence). There are 14 residues in the CDR3. CDR3 protein: CSARPAPTAGGYTF.

This clonotype registers medium-sized (0.01 to 0.1%) by frequency. The chain couples TRBV29-1 to TRBJ2-1; without DNA, the TCRdb call of TRBD2 cannot be checked. The CDR3 runs to 13 residues. Germline V gene sequence: CDR1 SQVTM, CDR2 ANQGSEA. This chain's CDR3 is CSVLAGGPGGQFF.

The chain employs TRBV14 and TRBJ2-1. CDR3 length: 11 residues. Germline V gene data show CDR1 as SGHDN and CDR2 as FVKESK. The CDR3 spells CASSQDNEQFF.

The chain joins TRBV28 to TRBJ2-5; TCRdb gives TRBD1 as the D gene, but with no DNA this cannot be confirmed. The CDR3 is 18 residues long. Germline loops: CDR1 MDHEN, CDR2 SYDVKM. The CDR3 region is CASSLPGGVSLVQETQYF.

The chain has TRBV5-1 and TRBJ2-7; TCRdb's assignment of TRBD2 cannot be checked, as there is no DNA. Looked up from germline, CDR1 is SGHRS and CDR2 is YFSETQ. CDR3 size: 15 residues. The CDR3 loop reads CASSPGIGLTYEQYF.